Listed here are 32 T cell receptor beta chains from one sample, sequenced in a study of T cell repertoires in cytomegalovirus infection (dated by TCRdb to between 2018 and 2021). The data were produced on an Illumina HiSeq 1500. TCRdb reworked the public reads: Q25 trimming with fastp, MiXCR clone assembly, productive beta chains retained. CDR3 protein duplicates are merged, each entry listing the most common genes and DNA. The sample table shows 200,000 to 250,000 distinct CDR3 sequences, and 22% are seen once. The top ten clonotypes cover 18% of the sample. The material sequenced was CD8+ T cells from PBMCs. These receptors were taken from a human donor in good health (CMV status not recorded). Some clones in this sample may be carry-over from other donors' samples.

V usage is TRBV20-1 and J usage is TRBJ2-1; 9 bases agree with TRBD1. The J segment lost 5 bases and the V segment lost 3 bases, leaving 8 bases of the junction unmatched. This CDR3 comprises 15 residues. CDR1 DFQATT and CDR2 SNEGSKA come from the germline V gene (reference sequence). CDR3: CSASSGTGTNNEQFF. The CDR3, as DNA: TGCAGTGCTAGCTCCGGGACAGGGACAAACAATGAGCAGTTCTTC.

V and J are TRBV11-2 and TRBJ1-1, with TRBD1 matching 7 bases. CDR1 is SGHAT and CDR2 is FQNNGV in the germline V gene. This CDR3 has 14 residues. V shed 5 bases and J 5 bases; nucleotides not matched to a gene: 8. The CDR3 is CASSPQIQGTEAFF. In nucleotides, the CDR3 is TGTGCCAGCAGCCCGCAAATACAGGGGACTGAAGCTTTCTTT.

The chain carries TRBV29-1 and TRBJ1-1, with 12 bases lining up with TRBD1. The CDR3 sequence is 14 residues long. V shed 1 base and J 11 bases; nucleotides not matched to a gene: 8. Germline CDR1 and CDR2: SQVTM and ANQGSEA. CDR3 loop: CSVEGDRGLNDAFF. DNA of the CDR3: TGCAGCGTTGAAGGGGACAGGGGGCTGAACGACGCTTTCTTT.

The rearrangement links TRBV7-6 to TRBJ1-3; TRBD1 matches at 7 bases. Germline V gene data show CDR1 as SGHVS and CDR2 as FNYEAQ. V shed 3 bases, J shed 1 base, and the junction held 12 bases outside the gene matches. The CDR3 covers 18 residues. CDR3 sequence (DNA): TGTGCCAGCAGCTTTTTCAGGGACAGCTCCAGGTCTGGAAACACCATATATTTT. Encoded protein: CASSFFRDSSRSGNTIYF.

This clonotype was counted at least ten times. CDR3 loop: CASSLTQDPNSPLHF. CDR3 in DNA: TGTGCCAGCAGCTTAACCCAGGACCCAAATTCACCCCTCCACTTT. The chain uses TRBV7-6 and TRBJ1-6; no reliable D call. Germline assignment: CDR1 SGHVS and CDR2 FNYEAQ. This CDR3 contains 15 residues. Trimming cost V 2 bases and J 7 bases, with 12 bases left between them. The entire variable domain, with the rest obtained from reference TRBV7-6 and TRBJ1-6, is as follows: GAGVSQSPRYKVTKRGQDVALRCDPISGHVSLYWYRQALGQGPEFLTYFNYEAQQDKSGLPNDRFSAERPEGSISTLTIQRTEQRDSAMYRCASSLTQDPNSPLHFGNGTRLTVT.

This clonotype is termed large. The chain employs TRBV7-8 and TRBJ1-1, with D hard to call. CDR1 is SGHVS, CDR2 FQNEAQ, per germline. The CDR3 loop spans 15 amino acids. The V gene lost 4 bases and the J gene lost 6 bases, with 18 bases spanning the gap. The chain's CDR3 is CASSSSGSLNSEAFF. For the CDR3, the DNA is TGTGCCAGCAGCTCCTCGGGCTCCCTGAATTCTGAAGCTTTCTTT.

This clonotype occurred a few times. CDR3 loop: CASSLRSPSTDTQYF. The CDR3 region has the DNA TGTGCCAGCAGCTTAAGGTCTCCTAGCACAGATACGCAGTATTTT. V and J are TRBV7-9 and TRBJ2-3; D gene ambiguous. The germline V and J ends were trimmed by 2 bases and 0 bases, with 9 bases remaining between them. The CDR3 totals 15 residues. Germline V gene lookup returns CDR1 SEHNR and CDR2 FQNEAQ (reference sequence).

There are a few counts of this clonotype. This chain connects TRBV15 to TRBJ2-7; D gene uncertain. This CDR3 is 13 amino acids long. Germline values: CDR1 LNHNV, CDR2 YYDKDF (reference sequence). The V and J ends lost 7 bases and 3 bases respectively, with 13 bases between them. As DNA, the CDR3 is TGTGCCACCAATAAAGGCGTAGACTACGAGCAGTACTTC. It yields the protein CATNKGVDYEQYF.

This sequence joins TRBV5-6 and TRBJ2-2; 9 bases map to TRBD1. Germline values: CDR1 SGHDT, CDR2 YYEEEE. After removal of 3 bases from V and 6 bases from J, the junction contained 9 bases not matched to a gene. The CDR3 has 16 amino acids. The CDR3: CASSWPGQGLSGELFF. CDR3 bases: TGTGCCAGCAGCTGGCCGGGACAGGGTCTCTCCGGGGAGCTGTTTTTT.

This clonotype came up many times. This sequence joins TRBV7-8 and TRBJ2-6, with 7 bases matching TRBD1. The CDR3 has 18 residues. CDR1 and CDR2 (germline): SGHVS, FQNEAQ. The junction had 9 bases not matched to a gene; V was cut back by 4 bases and J by 0 bases. The CDR3 reads CASSSLGTVVSGANVLTF. Here the CDR3 DNA reads TGTGCCAGCAGCTCCCTCGGGACAGTTGTCTCTGGGGCCAACGTCCTGACTTTC. Full variable domain (missing parts from reference TRBV7-8 and TRBJ2-6): GAGVSQSPRYKVAKRGQDVALRCDPISGHVSLFWYQQALGQGPEFLTYFQNEAQLDKSGLPSDRFFAERPEGSVSTLKIQRTQQEDSAVYLCASSSLGTVVSGANVLTFGAGSRLTVL.

The table lists this clonotype with a few counts. This rearrangement joins TRBV28 to TRBJ2-3; D is possibly TRBD1 or TRBD2 (6 bases each). V lost 5 bases to trimming and J lost 2 bases, with 11 bases between them. From germline, CDR1 is MDHEN and CDR2 SYDVKM. The CDR3 consists of 14 residues. The CDR3 spells CASSRRGPTDTQYF. The CDR3 coding sequence is TGTGCCAGCAGTCGACGGGGGCCCACAGATACGCAGTATTTT.

The gene calls are TRBV4-1 and TRBJ2-1; the D gene could be TRBD1 or TRBD2 (7 bases each). There are 15 residues in the CDR3. V was shortened by 4 bases and J by 6 bases, with 16 bases between the two germline ends. Germline V gene lookup returns CDR1 MGHRA and CDR2 YSYEKL. This CDR3 is CASSPVGGGSNEQFF. The CDR3 DNA sequence: TGCGCCAGCAGCCCCGTGGGAGGGGGCTCCAATGAGCAGTTCTTC.

There are a few counts of this clonotype. The CDR3 sequence: CASSDPDRGFYGYTF. CDR3 nucleotide sequence: TGTGCCAGCAGTGACCCAGACCGGGGGTTCTATGGCTACACCTTC. The chain employs TRBV6-4 and TRBJ1-2; D might be TRBD1 (5 bases). Per the germline V gene, CDR1 is MRHNA and CDR2 is SNTAGT. CDR3 size: 15 residues. With 2 bases removed from V and 4 bases from J, the gap between germline ends came to 14 bases.

In regard to this clonotype: A read error may explain this, as a much larger clone is one base away. This chain joins TRBV12-3 or TRBV12-4 and TRBJ2-7; 8 bases are shared with TRBD2. The CDR3 runs to 15 residues. J gave up 5 bases and V 0 bases, and 6 bases lay outside the gene matches. The CDR3 DNA is TGTGCCAGCAGTTTAGCTAGCGGGGTAACCGACGAGCAGTACTTC. This gives the protein CASSLASGVTDEQYF.

This clonotype was detected only a few times. The chain couples TRBV20-1 to TRBJ1-5; possible D gene TRBD1, 5 bases. The length of the CDR3 is 12 residues. Germline-derived CDR1 and CDR2 are DFQATT and SNEGSKA (reference sequence). V was pared by 6 bases and J by 12 bases, with 18 bases between. The CDR3 sequence is CSAPRDPQGQHF. In DNA, the CDR3 is TGCAGTGCACCGAGAGACCCCCAGGGCCAGCATTTT.

A few counts support this clonotype. The chain couples TRBV14 to TRBJ1-1; unclear D gene. The CDR3 sequence is 14 residues long. V was trimmed by 2 bases and J by 1 base, leaving 8 bases between them. The V gene's germline CDR1 is SGHDN and CDR2 FVKESK. CDR3 nucleotides: TGTGCCAGCAGCCAATTCAAGTGGAACACTGAAGCTTTCTTT. Protein: CASSQFKWNTEAFF.

V is TRBV20-1 and J is TRBJ2-7; TRBD1 is a possible D gene (5 bases). The V end was cut by 6 bases, the J end by 5 bases, with 14 bases between. The CDR3 sequence is 12 residues long. Germline values: CDR1 DFQATT, CDR2 SNEGSKA (reference sequence). The CDR3 nucleotides read TGCAGTGCAAGCGACCAGGGCCACGAGCAGTACTTC. Residues: CSASDQGHEQYF.

This clonotype was counted at least ten times. The rearrangement links TRBV19 to TRBJ2-1, with TRBD2 matching 8 bases. With 3 bases clipped from V and 0 bases from J, the junction kept 4 bases outside the gene matches. This CDR3 has 16 amino acids. Germline V gene sequence: CDR1 LNHDA, CDR2 SQIVND (reference sequence). The CDR3 DNA sequence: TGTGCCAGTAGTATCGGGCTAGCGGGCTCCTACAATGAGCAGTTCTTC. This translates into CASSIGLAGSYNEQFF.

On this clonotype itself: A read error may be the cause here, since a much bigger clone is one base away. The V gene is TRBV2, the J gene TRBJ2-7; 8 positions agree with TRBD1. Germline assignment: CDR1 SNHLY and CDR2 FYNNEI. Trimming took 8 bases from V and 0 from J; bases not matched to a gene: 9. This CDR3 comprises 15 residues. CDR3 DNA sequence: TGTGCCAGCTGGGACCCCAGGGGGCTCTCCTACGAGCAGTACTTC. Translating it yields CASWDPRGLSYEQYF.

The V call is TRBV6-6, the J call TRBJ1-1, with unresolved D. The germline V and J ends were trimmed by 0 bases and 0 bases, with 8 bases remaining between them. This CDR3 region has 15 residues. Looked up from germline, CDR1 is MNHNY and CDR2 is SVGAGI (reference sequence). CDR3 bases: TGTGCCAGCAGTTACTCGGGTGGGATGAACACTGAAGCTTTCTTT. Protein sequence: CASSYSGGMNTEAFF.

This clonotype came up many times. V is TRBV12-3 or TRBV12-4 and J is TRBJ2-3, with D possibly matching TRBD2 (6 bases). The CDR3 has 13 residues. The CDR3 sequence: CASGVAVADTQYF. CDR3 nucleotide sequence: TGTGCAAGCGGCGTAGCGGTAGCAGATACGCAGTATTTT.

This clonotype was found many times. V is TRBV7-2 and J is TRBJ2-1; D might be TRBD2 (6 bases). CDR1 SGHTA and CDR2 FQGNSA come from the germline V gene. CDR3 length: 15 residues. V was pared by 5 bases and J by 5 bases, with 16 bases between. This chain's CDR3 is CASSRRRGVNNEQFF. In DNA form, the CDR3 reads TGTGCCAGCAGCCGTAGGCGGGGAGTGAACAATGAGCAGTTCTTC.

This clonotype was seen many times. The chain recombines TRBV29-1 with TRBJ2-3; D ambiguous. The CDR3 runs 13 residues. CDR1 is SQVTM and CDR2 is ANQGSEA in the germline V gene. V was cut by 4 bases and J by 5 bases, with 13 bases left in between. The DNA of the CDR3 is TGCAGCGTTGGAACGGCCTGGGGAGATACGCAGTATTTT. Amino acid sequence: CSVGTAWGDTQYF.

The CDR3 nucleotides read TGTGCCAGCAGTTACTCGAGGGGGGGCCCCGACAATGAGCAGTTCTTC. Amino acids: CASSYSRGGPDNEQFF. The V and J genes are TRBV6-6 and TRBJ2-1; a possible D gene is TRBD2 (7 bases). The CDR3 consists of 16 residues. Trimming stripped 0 bases from V and 5 bases from J, with 14 bases between. CDR1 and CDR2 (germline): MNHNY, SVGAGI (reference sequence).

This clonotype was seen only a few times. CDR3 bases: TGCAGTGCTATAGCTTTTGGAGGGGAAGCCTACGAGCAGTACTTC. It codes for CSAIAFGGEAYEQYF. The chain uses TRBV20-1 and TRBJ2-7; tentatively, D is TRBD2 (6 bases). Germline V gene data show CDR1 as DFQATT and CDR2 as SNEGSKA (reference sequence). The V gene lost 4 bases and the J gene lost 2 bases, with 18 bases spanning the gap. The CDR3 spans 15 residues.

The V gene is TRBV27, the J gene TRBJ2-7; D is uncertain. The V and J ends lost 4 bases and 4 bases respectively, with 8 bases between them. The germline V gene has CDR1 MNHEY and CDR2 SMNVEV (reference sequence). The CDR3 has 12 residues. The CDR3 reads CASSSQAYEQYF. The CDR3, as DNA: TGTGCCAGCAGTTCCCAGGCTTACGAGCAGTACTTC.

This clonotype was seen at least ten times. The chain joins TRBV12-3 or TRBV12-4 to TRBJ1-2; the D gene is possibly TRBD1 (5 bases). The germline V and J ends were trimmed by 6 bases and 4 bases, with 12 bases remaining between them. The CDR3 consists of 13 residues. CDR3 region: CASSLREGYGYTF. In DNA, the CDR3 is TGTGCCAGCAGCCTCAGGGAAGGCTATGGCTACACCTTC.

In this sample, this clonotype turned up many times. The chain joins TRBV2 to TRBJ2-7, with 7 bases that match TRBD1. The V gene's germline CDR1 is SNHLY and CDR2 FYNNEI. The V gene end was trimmed by 2 bases and the J gene end by 3 bases; junction bases not matched to a gene: 7. The CDR3 runs to 15 residues. The CDR3 loop is CASSEWTGDLYEQYF. The CDR3 nucleotides read TGTGCCAGCAGTGAATGGACAGGCGACCTCTACGAGCAGTACTTC.

The chain links TRBV20-1 to TRBJ2-7; tentative D call: TRBD1 (5 bases). The CDR3 covers 15 residues. CDR1 is DFQATT, CDR2 SNEGSKA, per germline (reference sequence). Trimming took off 0 bases at V and 5 bases at J, with 17 bases between the two ends. CDR3 sequence (DNA): TGCAGTGCTAGAGACCCACCAGGGTATGGCGACGAGCAGTACTTC. The encoded protein is CSARDPPGYGDEQYF.

This clonotype was detected only a few times. This sequence joins TRBV6-5 and TRBJ2-1; 11 bases fit TRBD2. The length of the CDR3 is 16 residues. CDR1 MNHEY and CDR2 SVGAGI come from the germline V gene. The trim removed 5 bases at V and 4 bases at J, leaving 7 bases unmatched. Here the CDR3 DNA reads TGTGCCAGCAGTCAATGGACTAGCGGGTTGTACAATGAGCAGTTCTTC. Encoded protein: CASSQWTSGLYNEQFF.

Ten or more counts support this clonotype. This chain joins TRBV11-1 and TRBJ2-1, with 9 positions matching TRBD2. V gave up 8 bases and J gave up 9 bases; unmatched junction bases: 11. In germline, CDR1 is SGHAT, CDR2 FQDESV (reference sequence). The CDR3 sequence is 14 residues long. The CDR3 here is CASSAAGGRSEQFF. The CDR3 nucleotides are TGTGCCAGCTCGGCGGCGGGGGGGCGGAGTGAGCAGTTCTTC.

This clonotype was counted only a few times. The rearrangement links TRBV28 to TRBJ1-1, with no clear D. Germline V gene data show CDR1 as MDHEN and CDR2 as SYDVKM. Trimming removed 4 bases from V and 1 base from J, with 13 bases in between. The CDR3 has 15 residues. In nucleotides, the CDR3 is TGTGCCAGCAGTTCCTATAAACAGACGAACACTGAAGCTTTCTTT. This codes for CASSSYKQTNTEAFF.